A selection of T cell receptor beta chains follows, all from one sample in a study of blood T cells in healthy people across ages. A single record per CDR3 protein comes from TCRdb applying MiXCR to the 5' RACE reads. In the table there are hundreds of thousands of distinct CDR3 sequences, 56% of which are singletons. Sequencing input: blood. The source of these receptors is a man aged 35-49 years in good health. Both conserved end residues are part of each CDR3. D genes are given only for firm matches. Clone sizes are given selectively: once, few, many, or a class where the clone is expanded.

abundance,d_gene,v_gene,j_gene,CDR3nt,CDR3aa
few,TRBD2,TRBV20-1,TRBJ2-4,TGCAGTGCTACCGAACCAACTAGCGGGGTGACCGGGAGTACTCAGTACTTC,CSATEPTSGVTGSTQYF
.,TRBD2,TRBV4-2,TRBJ2-1,TGTGCCAGCAGCACAACTACTAGCGGGACAAACAATGAGCAGTTCTTC,CASSTTTSGTNNEQFF
few,.,TRBV7-9,TRBJ2-7,TGTGCCAGCAGCTTACTTGGGACAATGGACTACGAGCAGTACTTC,CASSLLGTMDYEQYF
.,TRBD1,TRBV28,TRBJ2-1,TGTGCCAGCAGTTCCCAAAGGACAGGGGGGGCCAAGTTCTTC,CASSSQRTGGAKFF
.,.,TRBV10-3,TRBJ1-2,TGTGCCATCAGTGGGGGGACACCCTATGGCTACACCTTC,CAISGGTPYGYTF
.,.,TRBV12-3/TRBV12-4,TRBJ1-2,TGTGCCAGCAATAGTCAGGGGAGCTATGGCTACACCTTC,CASNSQGSYGYTF
.,.,TRBV11-2,TRBJ2-1,TGTGCCAGCAGCTTACAGGATTTCTCCTACAATGAGCAGTTCTTC,CASSLQDFSYNEQFF
.,.,TRBV5-1,TRBJ2-5,TGCGCCAGCAGCTTGACGGTGAGCTCACCAGGGAATGAGCAGTACTTC,CASSLTVSSPGNEQYF
few,.,TRBV6-6,TRBJ2-7,TGTGCCAGCAGTTACACAGGGTTGTACGAGCAGTACTTC,CASSYTGLYEQYF
once,TRBD1,TRBV5-1,TRBJ2-7,TGCGCCAGCAGCCCAGAGGGACAGAGTATCGACGAGCAGTACTTC,CASSPEGQSIDEQYF
few,.,TRBV27,TRBJ1-2,TGTGCCAGCAGTTTCGCAGGGAACTATGGCTACACCTTC,CASSFAGNYGYTF
.,.,TRBV6-6,TRBJ1-5,TGTGCCAGCAGTTACTCGGGCCAGCCCCAGCATTTT,CASSYSGQPQHF
.,TRBD2,TRBV7-9,TRBJ2-1,TGTGCCAGCTATCGGGGGGGTGAGCAGTTCTTC,CASYRGGEQFF
.,.,TRBV20-1,TRBJ1-5,TGCAGTGCTAGAGATTTGCACTTAAGTAGCAATCAGCCCCAGCATTTT,CSARDLHLSSNQPQHF
.,.,TRBV20-1,TRBJ2-4,TGCAGTGCTAGTGGTCGGGCAGTAGCCAAAAACATTCAGTACTTC,CSASGRAVAKNIQYF
.,TRBD2,TRBV4-2,TRBJ2-3,TGTGCCAGCAGCCAGAATGCGGGAGCTCGCACAGATACGCAGTATTTT,CASSQNAGARTDTQYF